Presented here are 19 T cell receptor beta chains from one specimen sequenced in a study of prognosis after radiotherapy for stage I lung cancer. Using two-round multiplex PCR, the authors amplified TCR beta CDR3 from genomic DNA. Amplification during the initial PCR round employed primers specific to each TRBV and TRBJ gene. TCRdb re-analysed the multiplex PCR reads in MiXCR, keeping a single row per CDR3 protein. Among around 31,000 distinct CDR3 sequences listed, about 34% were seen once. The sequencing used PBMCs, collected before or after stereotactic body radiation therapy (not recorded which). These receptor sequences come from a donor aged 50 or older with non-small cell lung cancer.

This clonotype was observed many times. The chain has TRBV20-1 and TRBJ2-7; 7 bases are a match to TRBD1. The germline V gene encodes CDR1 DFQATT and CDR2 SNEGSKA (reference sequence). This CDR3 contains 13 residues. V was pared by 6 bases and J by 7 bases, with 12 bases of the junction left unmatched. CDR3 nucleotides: TGCAGTGCCCTTCAGCAGGGGGTAAATGAGCAGTACTTC. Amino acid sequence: CSALQQGVNEQYF.

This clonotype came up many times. The CDR3 loop is CASSFAVPSSGSGNEQFF. Written as DNA, the CDR3 is TGTGCCAGCAGCTTCGCTGTCCCTTCTAGCGGGAGCGGTAATGAGCAGTTCTTC. This chain joins TRBV7-6 and TRBJ2-1, with 10 nucleotides matching TRBD2. The CDR3 sequence is 18 residues long. Losses at the gene ends were 3 bases for V and 7 bases for J; bases not matched to a gene: 15. CDR1 SGHVS and CDR2 FNYEAQ come from the germline V gene.

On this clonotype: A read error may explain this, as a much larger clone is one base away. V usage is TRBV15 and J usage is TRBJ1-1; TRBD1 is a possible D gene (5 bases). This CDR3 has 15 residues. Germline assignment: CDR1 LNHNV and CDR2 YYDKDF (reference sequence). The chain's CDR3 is CATSRDRGSNTESFF. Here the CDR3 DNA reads TGTGCCACCAGCAGAGATCGGGGGTCGAACACTGAATCTTTCTTT.

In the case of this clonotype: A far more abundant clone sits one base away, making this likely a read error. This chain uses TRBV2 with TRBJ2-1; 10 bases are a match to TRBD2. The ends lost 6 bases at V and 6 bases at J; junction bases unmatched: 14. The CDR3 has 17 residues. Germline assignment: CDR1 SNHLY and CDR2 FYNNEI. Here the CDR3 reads CASSARALAGFSNEQFF. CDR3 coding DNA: TGTGCCAGCAGCGCTAGGGCACTAGCGGGATTTTCCAATGAGCAGTTCTTC.

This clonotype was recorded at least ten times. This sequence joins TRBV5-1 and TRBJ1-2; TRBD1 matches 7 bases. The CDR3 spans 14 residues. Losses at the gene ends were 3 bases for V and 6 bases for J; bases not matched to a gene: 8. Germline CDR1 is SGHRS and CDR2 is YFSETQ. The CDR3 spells CASSSLTGSNGYTF. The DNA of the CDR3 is TGCGCCAGCAGCTCCCTGACAGGGTCTAATGGCTACACCTTC.

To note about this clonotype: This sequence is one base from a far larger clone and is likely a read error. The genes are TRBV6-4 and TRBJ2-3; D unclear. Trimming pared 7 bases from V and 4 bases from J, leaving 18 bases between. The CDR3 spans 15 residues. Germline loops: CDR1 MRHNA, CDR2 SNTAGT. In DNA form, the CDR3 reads TGTGCCAGCAACCAGACCGCTGGGGATTCAGATACGCAGTATTTT. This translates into CASNQTAGDSDTQYF.

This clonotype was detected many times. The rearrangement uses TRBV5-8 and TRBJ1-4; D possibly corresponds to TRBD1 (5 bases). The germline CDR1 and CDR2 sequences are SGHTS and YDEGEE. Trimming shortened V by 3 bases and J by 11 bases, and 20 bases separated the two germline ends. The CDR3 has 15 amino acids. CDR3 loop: CASSSLSLTGTKLFF. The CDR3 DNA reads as TGTGCCAGCAGCTCCCTTTCTTTAACCGGGACCAAACTGTTTTTT.

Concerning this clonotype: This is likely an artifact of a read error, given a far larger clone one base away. CDR3 amino acids: CASSEVWTVTEQYF. The CDR3, as DNA: TGTGCCAGCAGTGAAGTTTGGACAGTGACCGAGCAGTACTTC. The rearrangement joins TRBV6-2 or TRBV6-3 to TRBJ2-7, with D tentatively TRBD1 (6 bases). The CDR3 loop spans 14 amino acids. V was pared by 5 bases and J by 6 bases, with 17 bases between. Germline assignment: CDR1 MNHEY and CDR2 SVGEGT.

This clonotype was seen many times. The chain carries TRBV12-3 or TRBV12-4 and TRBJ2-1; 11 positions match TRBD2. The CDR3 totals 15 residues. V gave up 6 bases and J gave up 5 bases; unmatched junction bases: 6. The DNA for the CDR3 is TGTGCCAGCAGGGCCGGGACTAGCGGACACAATGAGCAGTTCTTC. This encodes CASRAGTSGHNEQFF.

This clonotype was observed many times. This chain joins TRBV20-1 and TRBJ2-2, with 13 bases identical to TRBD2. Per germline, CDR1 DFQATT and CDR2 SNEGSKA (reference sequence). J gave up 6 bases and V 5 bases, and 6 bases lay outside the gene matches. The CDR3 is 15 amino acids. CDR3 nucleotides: TGCAGTGCTCTCGGACTAGCGGGAGACTCCGGGGAGCTGTTTTTT. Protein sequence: CSALGLAGDSGELFF.

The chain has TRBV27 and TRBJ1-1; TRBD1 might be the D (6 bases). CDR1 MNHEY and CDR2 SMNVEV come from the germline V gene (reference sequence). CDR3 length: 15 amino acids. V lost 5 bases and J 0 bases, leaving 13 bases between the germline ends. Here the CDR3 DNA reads TGTGCCAGCAGTACCCAAACAGGGTTGAACACTGAAGCTTTCTTT. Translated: CASSTQTGLNTEAFF.

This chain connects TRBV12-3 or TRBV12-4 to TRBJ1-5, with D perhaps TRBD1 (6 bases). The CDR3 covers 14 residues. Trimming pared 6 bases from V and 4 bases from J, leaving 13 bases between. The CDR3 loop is CASRRGGGNQPQHF. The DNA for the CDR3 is TGTGCCAGCAGGAGGGGGGGGGGAAATCAGCCCCAGCATTTT.

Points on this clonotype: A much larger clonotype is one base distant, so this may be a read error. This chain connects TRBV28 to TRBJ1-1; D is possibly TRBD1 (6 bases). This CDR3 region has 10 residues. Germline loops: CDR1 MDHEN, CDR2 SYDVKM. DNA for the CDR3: TGTGCCACCTCAGGGGTTGAGGCTCTCTTT. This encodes CATSGVEALF.

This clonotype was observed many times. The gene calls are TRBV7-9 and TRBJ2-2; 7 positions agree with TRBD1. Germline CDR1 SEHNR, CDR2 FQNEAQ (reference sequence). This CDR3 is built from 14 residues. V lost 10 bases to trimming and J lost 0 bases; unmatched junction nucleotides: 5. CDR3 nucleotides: TGTGCCATCGGACAGGAAGCGAACACCGGGGAGCTGTTTTTT. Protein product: CAIGQEANTGELFF.

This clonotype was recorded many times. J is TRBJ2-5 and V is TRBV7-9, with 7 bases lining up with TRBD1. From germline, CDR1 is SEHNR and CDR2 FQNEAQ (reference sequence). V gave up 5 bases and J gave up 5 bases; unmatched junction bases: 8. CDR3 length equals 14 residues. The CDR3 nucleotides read TGTGCCAGCAGCCCCAGACAGGGTTCGGAGACCCAGTACTTC. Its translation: CASSPRQGSETQYF. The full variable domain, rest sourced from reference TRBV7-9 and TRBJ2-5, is DTGVSQNPRHKITKRGQNVTFRCDPISEHNRLYWYRQTLGQGPEFLTYFQNEAQLEKSRLLSDRFSAERPKGSFSTLEIQRTEQGDSAMYLCASSPRQGSETQYFGPGTRLLVL.

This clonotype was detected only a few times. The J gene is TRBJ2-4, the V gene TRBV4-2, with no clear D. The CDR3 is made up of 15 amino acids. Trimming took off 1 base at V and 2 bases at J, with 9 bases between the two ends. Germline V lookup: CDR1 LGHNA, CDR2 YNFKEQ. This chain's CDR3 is CASSQGAVSKNIQYF. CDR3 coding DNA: TGTGCCAGCAGCCAAGGCGCGGTTTCCAAAAACATTCAGTACTTC.

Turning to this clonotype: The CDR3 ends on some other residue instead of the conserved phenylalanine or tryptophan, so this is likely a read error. The CDR3 sequence is CSGVGASGRPTYNEQFI. The CDR3 nucleotides read TGCAGCGGGGTGGGGGCTAGCGGGAGGCCAACGTACAATGAGCAGTTCATC. The chain combines TRBV29-1 with TRBJ2-1; 11 bases match TRBD2. Germline values: CDR1 SQVTM, CDR2 ANQGSEA. CDR3 length: 17 amino acids. V trimming: 7 bases; J trimming: 4 bases; junction bases outside the gene matches: 15.

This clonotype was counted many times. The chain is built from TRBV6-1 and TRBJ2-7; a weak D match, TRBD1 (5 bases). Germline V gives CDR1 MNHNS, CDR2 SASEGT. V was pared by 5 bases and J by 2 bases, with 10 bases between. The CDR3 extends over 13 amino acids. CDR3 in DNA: TGTGCCAGCAGTCCTACAGGAACCTACGAGCAGTACTTC. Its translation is CASSPTGTYEQYF.

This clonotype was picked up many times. CDR3 protein: CASSPLLAGGYEQYF. The CDR3 nucleotides are TGTGCCAGCAGTCCTCTGTTAGCGGGAGGGTACGAGCAGTACTTC. The V gene is TRBV12-3 or TRBV12-4, the J gene TRBJ2-7, with 11 bases matching TRBD2. The CDR3 has 15 amino acids. J gave up 4 bases and V 5 bases, and 7 bases lay outside the gene matches.